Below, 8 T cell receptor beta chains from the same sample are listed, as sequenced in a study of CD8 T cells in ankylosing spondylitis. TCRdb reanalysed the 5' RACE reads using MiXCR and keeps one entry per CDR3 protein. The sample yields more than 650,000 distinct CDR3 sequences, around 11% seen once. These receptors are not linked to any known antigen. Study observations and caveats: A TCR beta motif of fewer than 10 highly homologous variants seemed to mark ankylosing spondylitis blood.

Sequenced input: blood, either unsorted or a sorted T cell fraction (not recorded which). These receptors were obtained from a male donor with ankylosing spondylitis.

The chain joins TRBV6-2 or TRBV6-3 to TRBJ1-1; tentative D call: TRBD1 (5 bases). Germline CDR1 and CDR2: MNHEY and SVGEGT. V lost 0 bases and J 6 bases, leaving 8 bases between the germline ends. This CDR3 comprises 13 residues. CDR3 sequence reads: CASSYSGTAEAFF. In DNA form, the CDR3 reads TGTGCCAGCAGTTACTCGGGGACGGCTGAAGCTTTCTTT.

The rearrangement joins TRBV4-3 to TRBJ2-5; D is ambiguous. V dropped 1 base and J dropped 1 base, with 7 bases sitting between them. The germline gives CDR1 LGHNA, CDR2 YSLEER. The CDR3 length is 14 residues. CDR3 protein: CASSQGLGQETQYF. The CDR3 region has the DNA TGCGCCAGCAGCCAAGGTCTCGGCCAAGAGACCCAGTACTTC.

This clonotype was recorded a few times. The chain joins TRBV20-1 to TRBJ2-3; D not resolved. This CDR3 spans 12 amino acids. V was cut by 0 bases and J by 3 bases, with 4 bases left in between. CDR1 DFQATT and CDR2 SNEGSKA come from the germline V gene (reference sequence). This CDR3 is CSAREQTDTQYF. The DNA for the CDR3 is TGCAGTGCTAGAGAACAGACAGATACGCAGTATTTT.

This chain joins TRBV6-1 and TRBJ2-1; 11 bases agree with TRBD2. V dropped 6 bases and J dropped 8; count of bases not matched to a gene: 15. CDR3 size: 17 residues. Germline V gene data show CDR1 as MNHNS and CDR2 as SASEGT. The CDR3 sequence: CASRHEMLAGGRDEQFF. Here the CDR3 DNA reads TGTGCCAGCAGACACGAAATGCTAGCGGGAGGTAGGGATGAGCAGTTCTTC.

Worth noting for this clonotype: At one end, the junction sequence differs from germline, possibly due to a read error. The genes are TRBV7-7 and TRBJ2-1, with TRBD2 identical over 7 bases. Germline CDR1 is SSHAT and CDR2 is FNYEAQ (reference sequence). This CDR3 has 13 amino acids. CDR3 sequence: CASSSGTTNEQFF. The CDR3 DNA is TGTGCTAGCAGCTCCGGGACTACCAATGAGCAGTTCTTC.

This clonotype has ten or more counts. CDR3: CASSQEWTDTQYF. CDR3 coding DNA: TGCGCCAGCAGCCAAGAATGGACCGATACGCAGTATTTT. The chain is built from TRBV4-3 and TRBJ2-3; D remains unclear. Germline V CDR1 and CDR2: LGHNA, YSLEER. This CDR3 has 13 amino acids. The V end lost 0 bases, the J end lost 6 bases, and 7 bases lay between the germline ends.

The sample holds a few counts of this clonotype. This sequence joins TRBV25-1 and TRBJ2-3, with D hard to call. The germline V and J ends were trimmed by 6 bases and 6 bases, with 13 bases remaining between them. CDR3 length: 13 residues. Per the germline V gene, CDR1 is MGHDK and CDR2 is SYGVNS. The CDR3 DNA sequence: TGTGCCAGCAGCCACCTGTCGAGTGATACGCAGTATTTT. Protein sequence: CASSHLSSDTQYF.

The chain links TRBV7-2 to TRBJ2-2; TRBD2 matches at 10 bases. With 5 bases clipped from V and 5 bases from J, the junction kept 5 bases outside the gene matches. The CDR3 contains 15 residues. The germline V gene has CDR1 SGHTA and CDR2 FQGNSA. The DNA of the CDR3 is TGTGCCAGCAGCCGACTTAGCGGGAGGACCGGGGAGCTGTTTTTT. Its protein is CASSRLSGRTGELFF.